These 23 T cell receptor beta chains came from one sample sequenced in a study of T cell responses to AZD1222 COVID-19 vaccine. Assay used: immunoSEQ multiplex PCR; TCRdb lists only in-frame clones, some missing. The table includes about 73,000 clones, 89% detected once. The sample here was peripheral blood, taken 28 days after the second AZD1222 dose. All receptors derive from an adult who received the AZD1222 COVID-19 vaccine.

The J gene is TRBJ1-1, the V gene TRBV4-1; D gene unclear. V was cut by 0 bases and J by 2 bases, with 19 bases left in between. CDR1 and CDR2 from the germline V gene are MGHRA and YSYEKL. The CDR3 consists of 18 residues. The CDR3 sequence: CASSQDRSTVGFNTEAFF. In DNA form, the CDR3 reads TGCGCCAGCAGCCAAGATCGGTCTACGGTAGGGTTTAACACTGAAGCTTTCTTT.

This clone was seen a single time. V is TRBV19 and J is TRBJ1-1; TRBD1 matches 8 bases. Germline V gene data show CDR1 as LNHDA and CDR2 as SQIVND (reference sequence). CDR3 length equals 13 residues. V shed 7 bases, J shed 3 bases, and the junction held 4 bases outside the gene matches. The CDR3 spells CASTDRAHTEAFF. The CDR3 bases are TGTGCCAGTACGGACAGGGCACACACTGAAGCTTTCTTT.

V is TRBV11-2 and J is TRBJ2-2; no reliable D call. The CDR3 has 17 residues. Germline assignment: CDR1 SGHAT and CDR2 FQNNGV. Deletions cut 5 bases from V and 3 bases from J, with 19 bases between. CDR3 DNA sequence: TGTGCCAGCAGCCCCATCGACTCTCTCCTATACACCGGGGAGCTGTTTTTT. Its translation is CASSPIDSLLYTGELFF.

The gene calls are TRBV27 and TRBJ2-5, with unresolved D. Germline V lookup: CDR1 MNHEY, CDR2 SMNVEV (reference sequence). Trimming took 5 bases from V and 6 from J, leaving 16 bases between them. The length of the CDR3 is 14 residues. CDR3 residues: CASSPYTSKKTQYF. As DNA, the CDR3 is TGTGCCAGCAGTCCTTATACCAGCAAAAAGACCCAGTACTTC.

The chain uses TRBV2 and TRBJ2-3, with unresolved D. V was trimmed by 6 bases and J by 2 bases, leaving 6 bases between them. CDR3 size: 12 residues. Germline CDR1 and CDR2: SNHLY and FYNNEI. CDR3 sequence (DNA): TGTGCCAGCAGCTCAGTCACAGATACGCAGTATTTT. This codes for CASSSVTDTQYF.

CDR3 protein: CATSDLPGRNTGELFF. The CDR3 DNA reads as TGTGCCACCAGTGATTTGCCTGGCCGTAACACCGGGGAGCTGTTTTTT. The chain employs TRBV24-1 and TRBJ2-2, with D unclear. Trimming stripped 0 bases from V and 2 bases from J, with 9 bases between. Germline V lookup: CDR1 KGHDR, CDR2 SFDVKD. The CDR3 sequence is 16 residues long.

V gene TRBV7-9 combines with J gene TRBJ2-3, with no clear D. With 1 base removed from V and 2 bases from J, the gap between germline ends came to 7 bases. The CDR3 totals 14 residues. Germline-derived CDR1 and CDR2 are SEHNR and FQNEAQ (reference sequence). The DNA of the CDR3 is TGTGCCAGCAGCTTAGACCTCTACACAGATACGCAGTATTTT. Its translation: CASSLDLYTDTQYF.

CDR3 DNA sequence: TGTGCCTGGAGTGTCCCCCACCTAGCGGGCCAGTACCAAGAGACCCAGTACTTC. Its translation is CAWSVPHLAGQYQETQYF. This chain joins TRBV30 and TRBJ2-5; TRBD2 matches at 8 bases. The germline V gene encodes CDR1 GTSNPN and CDR2 SVGIG (reference sequence). This CDR3 is built from 18 residues. V dropped 0 bases and J dropped 0; count of bases not matched to a gene: 12.

The J gene is TRBJ1-6, the V gene TRBV28; D may be TRBD1 (5 bases). Germline loops: CDR1 MDHEN, CDR2 SYDVKM. The CDR3 covers 20 residues. Trimming shortened V by 5 bases and J by 0 bases, and 23 bases separated the two germline ends. CDR3 region: CASSHLARGGKSSYNSPLHF. In nucleotides, the CDR3 is TGTGCCAGCAGTCATCTCGCACGGGGCGGAAAAAGCTCCTATAATTCACCCCTCCACTTT. Drawing the rest from reference TRBV28 and TRBJ1-6, the complete variable domain is DVKVTQSSRYLVKRTGEKVFLECVQDMDHENMFWYRQDPGLGLRLIYFSYDVKMKEKGDIPEGYSVSREKKERFSLILESASTNQTSMYLCASSHLARGGKSSYNSPLHFGNGTRLTVT.

CDR3 sequence (DNA): TGTGCCAGCAGCCAAGACCCCCAGGGGACCTCTGGGGCCAACGTCCTGACTTTC. This encodes CASSQDPQGTSGANVLTF. This chain links TRBV4-2 with TRBJ2-6, with D perhaps TRBD1 (6 bases). The CDR3 is 18 residues long. V dropped 0 bases and J dropped 0 bases, with 12 bases sitting between them. Looked up from germline, CDR1 is LGHNA and CDR2 is YNFKEQ.

V and J are TRBV3-1 (or the pseudogene TRBV3-2) and TRBJ1-2, with D possibly being TRBD1 (6 bases). The CDR3 sequence is 16 residues long. V lost 4 bases, J lost 7 bases, and 22 bases lay in between. The germline gives CDR1 LGHDT, CDR2 YNNKEL (reference sequence). In nucleotides, the CDR3 is TGTGCCAGCAGCCCCCAACGGACAGTGGGGCCGAGTGGCTACACCTTC. Its translation: CASSPQRTVGPSGYTF.

V gene TRBV9 combines with J gene TRBJ1-1, with D possibly matching TRBD1 (6 bases). CDR1 and CDR2 from the germline V gene are SGDLS and YYNGEE. Trimming pared 4 bases from V and 4 bases from J, leaving 17 bases between. The CDR3 is 15 amino acids. The CDR3 loop reads CASSRTGYRGTEAFF. The CDR3, as DNA: TGTGCCAGCAGCCGCACAGGGTATAGGGGCACTGAAGCTTTCTTT.

The gene calls are TRBV5-6 and TRBJ1-1, with D uncertain. The CDR3 spans 12 residues. Germline V gene data show CDR1 as SGHDT and CDR2 as YYEEEE. With 4 bases removed from V and 5 bases from J, the gap between germline ends came to 9 bases. CDR3 DNA sequence: TGTGCCAGCAGCCGGGTTAGGACTGAAGCTTTCTTT. Protein sequence: CASSRVRTEAFF.

This chain joins TRBV27 and TRBJ1-6, with D possibly matching TRBD1 (5 bases). The germline V and J ends were trimmed by 0 bases and 4 bases, with 13 bases remaining between them. CDR3 length: 17 amino acids. Germline-derived CDR1 and CDR2 are MNHEY and SMNVEV (reference sequence). The CDR3 DNA is TGTGCCAGCAGTTTATCGCTCAGGGCACTATATAATTCACCCCTCCACTTT. This translates into CASSLSLRALYNSPLHF.

CDR3 residues: CASTRARGIGELFF. The CDR3 DNA reads TGTGCCAGTACGCGGGCCCGAGGGATCGGGGAGCTGTTTTTT. The chain has TRBV19 and TRBJ2-2, with D possibly matching TRBD2 (5 bases). The ends were cut back, 7 bases at V and 7 bases at J, with 16 bases in the middle. Per germline, CDR1 LNHDA and CDR2 SQIVND (reference sequence). The CDR3 has 14 amino acids.

For the CDR3, the DNA is TGTGCCAGTAGTACGACAGGACTCAATGAAAAACTGTTTTTT. Protein: CASSTTGLNEKLFF. This chain connects TRBV19 to TRBJ1-4; tentatively, D is TRBD1 (6 bases). The CDR3 extends over 14 amino acids. V was cut by 4 bases and J by 5 bases, with 11 bases left in between. From germline, CDR1 is LNHDA and CDR2 SQIVND (reference sequence).

V is TRBV19 and J is TRBJ2-5, with unresolved D. Germline CDR1 LNHDA, CDR2 SQIVND (reference sequence). The V gene lost 5 bases and the J gene lost 5 bases, with 15 bases spanning the gap. The CDR3 extends over 14 amino acids. CDR3 protein: CASSVPNVGETQYF. CDR3 in DNA: TGTGCCAGTAGTGTGCCAAATGTTGGGGAGACCCAGTACTTC.

In this sample, this clone turned up once. The chain employs TRBV19 and TRBJ2-7; 12 bases are shared with TRBD1. The ends lost 5 bases at V and 2 bases at J; junction bases unmatched: 4. The CDR3 totals 15 residues. Looked up from germline, CDR1 is LNHDA and CDR2 is SQIVND (reference sequence). The CDR3 here is CASSWGTGGTYEQYF. The DNA for the CDR3 is TGTGCCAGTAGTTGGGGGACAGGGGGCACCTACGAGCAGTACTTC.

The gene calls are TRBV6-2 or TRBV6-3 and TRBJ2-3; 7 nucleotides agree with TRBD2. This CDR3 region has 15 residues. The junction had 14 bases not matched to a gene; V was cut back by 6 bases and J by 8 bases. CDR1 is MNHEY and CDR2 is SVGEGT in the germline V gene. CDR3 residues: CASSPWTRRSSTQYF. As DNA, the CDR3 is TGTGCCAGCAGCCCCTGGACTAGGCGATCAAGTACGCAGTATTTT.

V usage is TRBV4-1 and J usage is TRBJ2-1; 9 bases agree with TRBD2. The CDR3 is 14 amino acids. Germline lookup yields CDR1 MGHRA and CDR2 YSYEKL. V lost 2 bases to trimming and J lost 7 bases; unmatched junction nucleotides: 3. DNA of the CDR3: TGCGCCAGCAGCCAACTAGCGGGATGGAATGAGCAGTTCTTC. Translation gives CASSQLAGWNEQFF.

The rearrangement uses TRBV9 and TRBJ2-5; 14 bases match TRBD2. J lost 1 base, V lost 0 bases, and 11 bases had no gene match. Germline assignment: CDR1 SGDLS and CDR2 YYNGEE. The CDR3 is 20 amino acids. CDR3 in amino acids: CASSVALGTSGRVGQETQYF. The CDR3 nucleotides read TGTGCCAGCAGCGTAGCCCTGGGGACTAGCGGGAGAGTCGGCCAAGAGACCCAGTACTTC.

This chain connects TRBV19 to TRBJ2-1, with D hard to call. The CDR3 loop spans 16 amino acids. CDR1 is LNHDA and CDR2 is SQIVND in the germline V gene (reference sequence). The V end lost 0 bases, the J end lost 0 bases, and 9 bases lay between the germline ends. The CDR3, as DNA: TGTGCCAGTAGTATAGAGAGTAGCCTCTCCTACAATGAGCAGTTCTTC. This codes for CASSIESSLSYNEQFF.

This clone has only a few counts. This chain connects TRBV25-1 to TRBJ2-5, with D uncertain. The ends were cut back, 0 bases at V and 7 bases at J, with 9 bases in the middle. From germline, CDR1 is MGHDK and CDR2 SYGVNS. The CDR3 spans 13 residues. The CDR3 is CASSEYPDPTQYF. CDR3 coding DNA: TGTGCCAGCAGTGAATATCCAGACCCGACCCAGTACTTC. Using reference TRBV25-1 and TRBJ2-5 for the parts outside the CDR3, the full variable domain is EADIYQTPRYLVIGTGKKITLECSQTMGHDKMYWYQQDPGMELHLIHYSYGVNSTEKGDLSSESTVSRIRTEHFPLTLESARPSHTSQYLCASSEYPDPTQYFGPGTRLLVL.